The 22 T cell receptor beta chains reported below all come from one sample, sequenced in a study of T cells in Graves' hyperthyroidism and ophthalmopathy. Researchers took RNA transcripts and amplified the TCR beta CDR3 regions from them. HTBI primers were the set used in a first-round RT-PCR of the TCR CDR3. TCRdb used MiXCR to reprocess the multiplex PCR reads, holding one entry per CDR3 protein. The sample has approximately 690,000 distinct CDR3 sequences, less than 25% seen once. Material for sequencing was blood. The receptor set was obtained from a man aged 25-40 years with Graves' ophthalmopathy.

In DNA form, the CDR3 reads TGTGCCAGCAGCACATACAGGGGAAGCACAGATACGCAGTATTTT. It codes for CASSTYRGSTDTQYF. The chain combines TRBV5-6 with TRBJ2-3; 7 positions agree with TRBD1. The CDR3 length is 15 residues. Germline-derived CDR1 and CDR2 are SGHDT and YYEEEE. The trim removed 4 bases at V and 0 bases at J, leaving 5 bases unmatched. Full variable domain (missing parts from reference TRBV5-6 and TRBJ2-3): DAGVTQSPTHLIKTRGQQVTLRCSPKSGHDTVSWYQQALGQGPQFIFQYYEEEERQRGNFPDRFSGHQFPNYSSELNVNALLLGDSALYLCASSTYRGSTDTQYFGPGTRLTVL.

The chain joins TRBV7-8 to TRBJ2-3; D not certain. CDR1 and CDR2 from the germline V gene are SGHVS and FQNEAQ. Trimming took 5 bases from V and 0 from J, leaving 21 bases between them. The CDR3 contains 18 residues. The chain's CDR3 is CASSPSGRRVSSTDTQYF. CDR3 sequence (DNA): TGTGCCAGCAGCCCCTCCGGACGGAGAGTATCTAGCACAGATACGCAGTATTTT.

The chain links TRBV2 to TRBJ2-4; D could derive from TRBD1 or TRBD2 (5 bases each). Trimming removed 7 bases at V and 1 base at J, with 11 bases between. Germline CDR1 and CDR2: SNHLY and FYNNEI. The CDR3 runs 14 residues. The CDR3 sequence: CASNGDAAKNIQYF. The CDR3 DNA reads TGTGCCAGCAACGGGGACGCGGCCAAAAACATTCAGTACTTC.

The rearrangement links TRBV10-2 to TRBJ1-2, with D unresolved. The CDR3 length is 15 residues. The V gene lost 0 bases and the J gene lost 2 bases, with 10 bases spanning the gap. CDR1 WSHSY and CDR2 SAAADI come from the germline V gene. DNA of the CDR3: TGCGCCAGCAGTGAGTCGGGAGTCAACAACTATGGCTACACCTTC. Translation gives CASSESGVNNYGYTF.

This clonotype was seen at least ten times. The CDR3 protein is CASSLTGTSRETQYF. The CDR3, as DNA: TGTGCCAGCAGCTTAACGGGGACTAGCCGAGAGACCCAGTACTTC. This chain links TRBV7-3 with TRBJ2-5; 9 nucleotides line up with TRBD2. Germline V gives CDR1 SGHTA, CDR2 FQGTGA. The CDR3 covers 15 residues. The J segment lost 4 bases and the V segment lost 0 bases, leaving 3 bases of the junction unmatched.

The chain employs TRBV2 and TRBJ2-1, with 11 bases that match TRBD1. Germline V gene data show CDR1 as SNHLY and CDR2 as FYNNEI. The length of the CDR3 is 16 residues. V lost 5 bases and J lost 5; bases outside the gene matches: 8. The CDR3 here is CASSPLGQGANNEQFF. CDR3 DNA sequence: TGTGCCAGCAGTCCACTCGGACAGGGGGCTAACAATGAGCAGTTCTTC.

This clonotype was counted only a few times. This rearrangement joins TRBV3-1 to TRBJ2-5, with no clear D. The CDR3 contains 14 residues. CDR1 is LGHDT, CDR2 YNNKEL, per germline (reference sequence). Trimming pared 1 base from V and 7 bases from J, leaving 13 bases between. The CDR3 loop is CASSQAPRSGTQYF. In DNA, the CDR3 is TGTGCCAGCAGCCAAGCGCCCAGAAGTGGGACCCAGTACTTC.

The chain combines TRBV7-9 with TRBJ2-2; D gene ambiguous. The CDR3 has 13 residues. Trimming took 1 base from V and 6 from J, leaving 6 bases between them. CDR1 is SEHNR and CDR2 is FQNEAQ in the germline V gene (reference sequence). This CDR3 reads CASSLDLSGELFF. The CDR3 DNA follows: TGTGCCAGCAGCTTAGATCTGTCCGGGGAGCTGTTTTTT. Based on the CDR3 plus reference TRBV7-9 and TRBJ2-2, the full variable domain is DTGVSQNPRHKITKRGQNVTFRCDPISEHNRLYWYRQTLGQGPEFLTYFQNEAQLEKSRLLSDRFSAERPKGSFSTLEIQRTEQGDSAMYLCASSLDLSGELFFGEGSRLTVL.

The chain combines TRBV11-2 with TRBJ2-1; 12 nucleotides match TRBD2. Germline assignment: CDR1 SGHAT and CDR2 FQNNGV. V was clipped by 7 bases and J by 6 bases; unmatched bases: 10. The CDR3 totals 16 residues. The CDR3 sequence is CASIPTLAGGPNEQFF. DNA for the CDR3: TGTGCCAGCATCCCCACCCTAGCGGGAGGGCCCAATGAGCAGTTCTTC.

This clonotype was counted between two and nine times. A junction end diverges from the germline sequence, so it may reflect a read error. The chain recombines TRBV5-1 with TRBJ2-2, with TRBD2 matching over 10 bases. The CDR3 extends over 16 amino acids. Per germline, CDR1 SGHRS and CDR2 YFSETQ. CDR3 sequence reads: CASSVGLAVNTGELFF. The CDR3 bases are TGTGCCAGCAGCGTCGGACTAGCGGTCAACACCGGGGAGCTGTTTTTT.

The chain is built from TRBV19 and TRBJ2-5; 9 bases are shared with TRBD1. The CDR3 contains 16 residues. CDR1 and CDR2 from the germline V gene are LNHDA and SQIVND (reference sequence). V trimming: 6 bases; J trimming: 4 bases; junction bases outside the gene matches: 12. CDR3 in amino acids: CASSSGTGMYGETQYF. CDR3 sequence (DNA): TGTGCCAGTAGCTCCGGGACAGGGATGTATGGAGAGACCCAGTACTTC.

This clonotype was seen repeatedly, ten times or more. Its ends do not fully match the called genes, so a read error is possible. The chain links TRBV5-1 to TRBJ2-3; maybe TRBD1 (6 bases). The germline V gene has CDR1 SGHRS and CDR2 YFSETQ. This CDR3 has 15 residues. The CDR3 spells CASSLEGGSTDTQYF. CDR3 in DNA: TGTGCCAGCAGCTTAGAAGGGGGTAGCACAGATACGCAGTATTTT. Using reference TRBV5-1 and TRBJ2-3 for the parts outside the CDR3, the full variable domain is KAGVTQTPRYLIKTRGQQVTLSCSPISGHRSVSWYQQTPGQGLQFLFEYFSETQRNKGNFPGRFSGRQFSNSRSEMNVSTLELGDSALYLCASSLEGGSTDTQYFGPGTRLTVL.

The table lists this clonotype with a few counts. The CDR3 sequence: CASSLEGGFQPQHF. The DNA for the CDR3 is TGCGCCAGCAGCTTGGAGGGGGGATTTCAGCCCCAGCATTTT. This rearrangement joins TRBV5-1 to TRBJ1-5, with D perhaps matching TRBD1 (6 bases). V lost 0 bases, J lost 6 bases, and 10 bases lay in between. Germline assignment: CDR1 SGHRS and CDR2 YFSETQ. The CDR3 spans 14 residues.

This clonotype has just one count. This chain uses TRBV18 with TRBJ2-7; D might be TRBD1 or TRBD2, each matching 5 bases. Germline values: CDR1 KGHSH, CDR2 LQKENI. V was clipped by 2 bases and J by 5 bases, with 19 bases between them. CDR3 length: 16 amino acids. Written as DNA, the CDR3 is TGTGCCAGCTCACCAGGCACTTGGGTATTGGGGGACGAGCAGTACTTC. This encodes CASSPGTWVLGDEQYF. The entire variable domain, with the rest obtained from reference TRBV18 and TRBJ2-7, is as follows: NAGVMQNPRHLVRRRGQEARLRCSPMKGHSHVYWYRQLPEEGLKFMVYLQKENIIDESGMPKERFSAEFPKEGPSILRIQQVVRGDSAAYFCASSPGTWVLGDEQYFGPGTRLTVT.

The chain couples TRBV10-2 to TRBJ1-5; D remains ambiguous. The V end lost 8 bases, the J end lost 2 bases, and 13 bases lay between the germline ends. CDR1 and CDR2 (germline): WSHSY, SAAADI. CDR3 length: 14 amino acids. CDR3 DNA sequence: TGCGCCAGCCAACAGTCCCTTGGCAATCAGCCCCAGCATTTT. This codes for CASQQSLGNQPQHF.

This clonotype has more than one count but fewer than ten. The chain employs TRBV6-1 and TRBJ1-4; 7 nucleotides line up with TRBD1. Trimming removed 5 bases from V and 3 bases from J; junction bases left unmatched: 9. Germline V gives CDR1 MNHNS, CDR2 SASEGT. This CDR3 contains 16 residues. The CDR3 nucleotides are TGTGCCAGCAGTCGCGTAGGGGGCGCGGCTAATGAAAAACTGTTTTTT. Encoded protein: CASSRVGGAANEKLFF.

A word on this clonotype: The CDR3 does not end in the conserved phenylalanine or tryptophan, so this is likely a read error. The J gene is TRBJ2-5, the V gene TRBV7-2; 7 bases are a match to TRBD1. V was clipped by 3 bases and J by 2 bases; unmatched bases: 9. The CDR3 spans 16 residues. The V gene's germline CDR1 is SGHTA and CDR2 FQGNSA. The CDR3 DNA is TGTGCCAGCAGCTTTACTCGACAGGGTCCGCAAGAGACCCAGTACCTC. Its translation: CASSFTRQGPQETQYL.

This clonotype was seen many times. The rearrangement joins TRBV11-2 to TRBJ2-3; tentatively, D is TRBD1 (5 bases). The CDR3 runs 16 residues. Trimming shortened V by 0 bases and J by 4 bases, and 14 bases separated the two germline ends. Per germline, CDR1 SGHAT and CDR2 FQNNGV. The CDR3, as DNA: TGTGCCAGCAGCTTAGAAGCAGGGTTCCCCTCAGATACGCAGTATTTT. Translating gives CASSLEAGFPSDTQYF. Full variable domain (rest looked up from reference TRBV11-2 and TRBJ2-3): EAGVAQSPRYKIIEKRQSVAFWCNPISGHATLYWYQQILGQGPKLLIQFQNNGVVDDSQLPKDRFSAERLKGVDSTLKIQPAKLEDSAVYLCASSLEAGFPSDTQYFGPGTRLTVL.

In this sample, this clonotype turned up once. The chain carries TRBV10-1 and TRBJ2-1, with TRBD2 matching over 10 bases. The CDR3 runs 14 residues. The V gene's germline CDR1 is WNHNN and CDR2 SYGVQD (reference sequence). Trimming took 5 bases from V and 10 from J; bases not matched to a gene: 8. The CDR3 nucleotides read TGCGCCAGCAGTCGACCCGGGACTAGCGAGGAGCAGTTCTTC. It specifies CASSRPGTSEEQFF.

This clonotype was detected only a few times. The rearrangement joins TRBV15 to TRBJ2-2; perhaps TRBD1 as D (6 bases). Deletions cut 3 bases from V and 5 bases from J, with 10 bases between. This CDR3 has 14 amino acids. Per germline, CDR1 LNHNV and CDR2 YYDKDF (reference sequence). As DNA, the CDR3 is TGTGCCACCAGCAGGGAACAGGGAACCGGGGAGCTGTTTTTT. Residues: CATSREQGTGELFF.

This clonotype was found a few times. The V call is TRBV6-2 or TRBV6-3, the J call TRBJ2-7, with 8 bases fitting TRBD2. The CDR3 consists of 14 residues. V lost 0 bases, J lost 5 bases, and 3 bases stayed unmatched. Germline-derived CDR1 and CDR2 are MNHEY and SVGEGT. The CDR3 reads CASSYSTSVDEQYF. The CDR3 DNA reads TGTGCCAGCAGTTACTCGACTAGCGTTGACGAGCAGTACTTC.

This clonotype was counted only a few times. The rearrangement links TRBV5-1 to TRBJ2-2, with D possibly TRBD2 on 6 matching bases. CDR3 size: 15 residues. Per germline, CDR1 SGHRS and CDR2 YFSETQ. Trimming took off 4 bases at V and 2 bases at J, with 12 bases between the two ends. The CDR3 loop reads CASSGGITNTGELFF. Here the CDR3 DNA reads TGCGCCAGCAGCGGCGGGATTACAAACACCGGGGAGCTGTTTTTT.